Listed below are T cell receptor beta chains from one sample, sequenced in a study of cytomegalovirus exposure and HLA in healthy donors. The data were produced by immunoSEQ multiplex PCR, yet TCRdb's version contains in-frame clones alone and is incomplete. The table shows 90,000 to 130,000 clones, with around 87% occurring only once. The specimen sequenced was PBMCs. These TCRs come from a woman aged 25 to 39 in good health and CMV-seropositive. Both conserved end residues are trimmed from each CDR3.

J | length | V | CDR3
TRBJ2-5 | 13 | TRBV2 | ASSETRLAGETQY
TRBJ1-6 | 14 | TRBV19 | ASTPNRGGRNSPLH
TRBJ2-4 | 12 | TRBV4-1 | ASSRPGAKNIQY
TRBJ2-7 | 12 | TRBV19 | ASSPRGSSYEQY
TRBJ2-7 | 13 | TRBV5-4 | ASSSRTSAPYEQY
TRBJ2-7 | 14 | TRBV6-5 | ASSSRPGQGAYEQY
TRBJ2-7 | 12 | TRBV2 | ASSVGQGAYEQY
TRBJ2-1 | 10 | TRBV28 | ASSLRLSEQF
TRBJ1-2 | 11 | TRBV25-1 | ASRGDSHYGYT
TRBJ2-4 | 14 | TRBV7-9 | ASSLVRGLAKNIQY
TRBJ2-7 | 10 | TRBV5-4 | ASSPDSIEQY
TRBJ2-5 | 14 | TRBV4-1 | ASSQGHTGPQETQY
TRBJ2-1 | 13 | TRBV7-2 | ASSLAGTSGNEQF